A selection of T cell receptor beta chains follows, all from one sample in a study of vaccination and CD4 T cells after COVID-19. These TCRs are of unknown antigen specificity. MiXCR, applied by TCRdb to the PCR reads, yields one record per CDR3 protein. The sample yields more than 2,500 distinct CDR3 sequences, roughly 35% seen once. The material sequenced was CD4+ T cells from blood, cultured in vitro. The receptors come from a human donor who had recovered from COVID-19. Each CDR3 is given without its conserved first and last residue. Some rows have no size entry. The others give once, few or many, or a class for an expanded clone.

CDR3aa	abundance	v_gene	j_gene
ASSPTGDIYGYT	few	TRBV19	TRBJ1-2
ASSLQGSYTEAF	few	TRBV12-3/TRBV12-4	TRBJ1-1
ASSLGQGGTEAF	once	TRBV5-4	TRBJ1-1
ASSPGTGAYGYT	NA	TRBV18	TRBJ1-2
SARQNTEAF	NA	TRBV20-1	TRBJ1-1
SVERHGMGHSPLH	NA	TRBV29-1	TRBJ1-6
AWSGGTNRDGYT	few	TRBV30	TRBJ1-2
ASSSNPAHPTQY	few	TRBV7-7	TRBJ2-3
ASSVNRGPSNQPQH	medium-sized	TRBV6-1	TRBJ1-5
ASSFARKNTEAF	NA	TRBV5-6	TRBJ1-1